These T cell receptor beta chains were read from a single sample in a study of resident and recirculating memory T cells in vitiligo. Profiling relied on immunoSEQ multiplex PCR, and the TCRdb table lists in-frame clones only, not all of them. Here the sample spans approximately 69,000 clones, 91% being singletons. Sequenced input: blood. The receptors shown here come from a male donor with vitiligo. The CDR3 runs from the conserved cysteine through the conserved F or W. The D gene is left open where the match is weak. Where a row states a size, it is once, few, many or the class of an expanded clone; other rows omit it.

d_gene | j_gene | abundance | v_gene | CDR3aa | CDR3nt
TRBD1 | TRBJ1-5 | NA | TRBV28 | CASRDTQGAASNQPQHF | TGTGCCAGCAGGGATACACAGGGGGCCGCGAGCAATCAGCCCCAGCATTTT
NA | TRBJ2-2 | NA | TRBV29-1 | CSVGTPGTGELFF | TGCAGCGTGGGGACTCCGGGCACCGGGGAGCTGTTTTTT
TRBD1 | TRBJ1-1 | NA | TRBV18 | CASSPQALGQGANTEAFF | TGTGCCAGCTCTCCTCAAGCACTAGGACAGGGGGCCAACACTGAAGCTTTCTTT
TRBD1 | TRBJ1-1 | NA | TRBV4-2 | CASSHPWRDRGSTEAFF | TGTGCCAGCAGCCATCCCTGGCGGGACAGGGGATCCACTGAAGCTTTCTTT
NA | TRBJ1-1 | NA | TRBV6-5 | CAVTRGPGTEAFF | TGTGCCGTAACCAGGGGACCGGGCACTGAAGCTTTCTTT
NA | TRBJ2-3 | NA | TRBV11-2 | CASSLVQNTDTQYF | TGTGCCAGCAGCTTAGTACAGAACACAGATACGCAGTATTTT
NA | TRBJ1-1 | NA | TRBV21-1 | CASSRGAFNTEAFF | TGTGCCAGCAGCAGGGGAGCTTTCAACACTGAAGCTTTCTTT
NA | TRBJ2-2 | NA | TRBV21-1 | CASSRKTGLTGELFF | TGTGCCAGCAGCAGAAAGACAGGTTTAACCGGGGAGCTGTTTTTT
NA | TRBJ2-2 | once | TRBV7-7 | CASQRGPTGELFF | TGTGCCAGCCAAAGGGGTCCCACCGGGGAGCTGTTTTTT
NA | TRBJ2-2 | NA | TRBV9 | CASRPPGTGELFF | TGTGCCAGCAGACCCCCGGGAACCGGGGAGCTGTTTTTT
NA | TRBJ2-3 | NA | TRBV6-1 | CASSEAGGPADTQYF | TGTGCCAGCAGTGAAGCGGGGGGGCCCGCAGATACGCAGTATTTT
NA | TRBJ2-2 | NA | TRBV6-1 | CASSEWEGGTGELFF | TGTGCCAGCAGTGAATGGGAAGGGGGCACCGGGGAGCTGTTTTTT
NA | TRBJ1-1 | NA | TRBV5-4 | CASSSLGTPGFKNTEAFF | TGTGCCAGCAGCTCGCTCGGGACACCGGGATTTAAGAACACTGAAGCTTTCTTT
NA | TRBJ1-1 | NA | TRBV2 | CASIETTNTEAFF | TGTGCCAGCATAGAGACAACGAACACTGAAGCTTTCTTT
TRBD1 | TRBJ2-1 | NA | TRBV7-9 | CASREDRVSYNEQFF | TGTGCCAGCAGGGAGGACAGGGTCTCCTACAATGAGCAGTTCTTC
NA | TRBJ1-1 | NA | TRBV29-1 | CSTDRPPTEAFF | TGCAGCACAGACCGTCCGCCCACTGAAGCTTTCTTT
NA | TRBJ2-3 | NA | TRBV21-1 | CASSKGADTQYF | TGTGCCAGCAGCAAAGGCGCAGATACGCAGTATTTT
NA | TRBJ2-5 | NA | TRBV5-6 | CASIVRGPEETQYF | TGTGCCAGCATTGTCAGGGGACCGGAAGAGACCCAGTACTTC
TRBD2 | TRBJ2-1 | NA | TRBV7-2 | CASSFGGVSNEQFF | TGTGCCAGCAGCTTTGGGGGGGTTTCCAATGAGCAGTTCTTC
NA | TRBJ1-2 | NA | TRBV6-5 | CASSYSGGRGYGYTF | TGTGCCAGCAGTTACTCTGGGGGCCGCGGATATGGCTACACCTTC
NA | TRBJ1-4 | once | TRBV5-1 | CASSLAGGTNEKLFF | TGCGCCAGCAGCTTGGCGGGGGGCACTAATGAAAAACTGTTTTTT
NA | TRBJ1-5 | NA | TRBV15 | CATSRAIILRNQPQHF | TGTGCCACCAGCAGGGCAATCATTTTGCGCAATCAGCCCCAGCATTTT
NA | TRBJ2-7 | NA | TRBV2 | CASNRGEAYEQYF | TGTGCCAGCAACCGAGGGGAGGCCTACGAGCAGTACTTC
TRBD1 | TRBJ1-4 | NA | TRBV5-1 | CASSLGQELFF | TGCGCCAGCAGCTTAGGACAGGAACTGTTTTTT
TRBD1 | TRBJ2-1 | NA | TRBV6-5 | CASSYEGTGGDEQFF | TGTGCCAGCAGTTACGAAGGGACAGGGGGCGATGAGCAGTTCTTC
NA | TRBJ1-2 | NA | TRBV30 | CACPAEGVRGYTF | TGTGCCTGTCCGGCAGAGGGAGTCAGAGGCTACACCTTC
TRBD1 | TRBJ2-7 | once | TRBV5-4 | CASSFRTGFDYEQYF | TGTGCCAGCAGCTTTCGGACAGGCTTTGACTACGAGCAGTACTTC
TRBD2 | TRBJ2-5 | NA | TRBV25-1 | CASSPGTSGGAETQYF | TGTGCCAGCAGCCCTGGGACTAGCGGGGGGGCCGAGACCCAGTACTTC
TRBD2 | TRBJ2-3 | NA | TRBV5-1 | CASSPLETSPDTQYF | TGCGCCAGCAGCCCCCTCGAGACTAGCCCAGATACGCAGTATTTT
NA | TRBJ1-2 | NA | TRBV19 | CASSTPFGTGTYGYTF | TGTGCCAGTAGCACGCCTTTTGGCACAGGGACCTATGGCTACACCTTC
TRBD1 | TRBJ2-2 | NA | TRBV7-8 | CASSPRQGIITGELFF | TGTGCCAGCAGCCCGCGACAGGGGATAATCACCGGGGAGCTGTTTTTT
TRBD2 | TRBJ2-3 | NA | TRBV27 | CASSLTWTSGGFTQYF | TGTGCCAGCAGTCTCACATGGACTAGCGGGGGGTTCACGCAGTATTTT
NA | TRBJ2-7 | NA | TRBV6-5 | CASSNRGGAWDEQYF | TGTGCCAGCAGTAACCGGGGCGGGGCTTGGGACGAGCAGTACTTC